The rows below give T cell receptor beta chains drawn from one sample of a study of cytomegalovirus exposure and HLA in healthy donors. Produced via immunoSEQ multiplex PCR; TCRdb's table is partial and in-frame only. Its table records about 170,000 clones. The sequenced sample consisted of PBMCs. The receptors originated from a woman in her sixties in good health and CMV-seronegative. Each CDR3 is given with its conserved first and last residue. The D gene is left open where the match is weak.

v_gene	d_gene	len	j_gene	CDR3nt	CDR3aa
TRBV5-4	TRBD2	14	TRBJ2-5	TGTGCCAGCAGCTTTAGCGGGGGGGCTGAGACCCAGTACTTC	CASSFSGGAETQYF
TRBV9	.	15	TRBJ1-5	TGTGCCAGCAGCGTTAGCCCAGCCAGCAATCAGCCCCAGCATTTT	CASSVSPASNQPQHF
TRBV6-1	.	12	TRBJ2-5	TGTGCCAGCAGTGAAGCGGCTCAGACCCAGTACTTC	CASSEAAQTQYF
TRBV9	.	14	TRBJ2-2	TGTGCCAGCAGCGTAGCTAGCAGTACCGGGGAGCTGTTTTTT	CASSVASSTGELFF
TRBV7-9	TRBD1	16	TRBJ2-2	TGTGCCAGCACCCTGGCCGGGACAGGGAACACCGGGGAGCTGTTTTTT	CASTLAGTGNTGELFF
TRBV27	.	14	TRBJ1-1	TGTGCCAGCAGTTTCAGAGGGTTGAACACTGAAGCTTTCTTT	CASSFRGLNTEAFF
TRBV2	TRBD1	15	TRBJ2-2	TGTGCCACAGGAGGAGCAGGGGGCGCGACCGGGGAGCTGTTTTTT	CATGGAGGATGELFF
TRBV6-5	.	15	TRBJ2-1	TGTGCCAGCAGTTCGCTAGTATTGGGTTACAATGAGCAGTTCTTC	CASSSLVLGYNEQFF
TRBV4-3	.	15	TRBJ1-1	TGCGCCAGCAGCCCCACCCCGGGATCGAACACTGAAGCTTTCTTT	CASSPTPGSNTEAFF
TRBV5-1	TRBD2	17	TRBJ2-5	TGCGCCAGCACCCGCAGCGGGACTAGCGGGGGTCAAGAGACCCAGTACTTC	CASTRSGTSGGQETQYF
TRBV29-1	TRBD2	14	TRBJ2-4	TGCAGCGTTGATCTCCTAGCGGGAGGGGACATTCAGTACTTC	CSVDLLAGGDIQYF
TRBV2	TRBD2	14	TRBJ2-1	TGTGCCAGCAGTGAAATGGGAGGGACGGATGAGCAGTTCTTC	CASSEMGGTDEQFF
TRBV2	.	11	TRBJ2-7	TGTGCCAGCAGTGAGGCATACGAGCAGTACTTC	CASSEAYEQYF
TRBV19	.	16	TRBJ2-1	TGTGCCAGTAGTGTGGCCCCCGGGAGCTCCTACAATGAGCAGTTCTTC	CASSVAPGSSYNEQFF
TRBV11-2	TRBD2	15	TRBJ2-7	TGTGCCAGCAGGGACCCTAGCGGGGGCTCCTACGAGCAGTACTTC	CASRDPSGGSYEQYF
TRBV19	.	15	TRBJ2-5	TGTGCCAGTAGTATAAGGGCGGCGGGGAGAGAGACCCAGTACTTC	CASSIRAAGRETQYF
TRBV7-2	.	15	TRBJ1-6	TGTGCCAGCAGCCCACGGACACCCCGGCGGTCACCCCTCCACTTT	CASSPRTPRRSPLHF
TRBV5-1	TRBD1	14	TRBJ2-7	TGCGCCAGCAGGGGGACAGGGGGGCCCTACGAGCAGTACTTC	CASRGTGGPYEQYF
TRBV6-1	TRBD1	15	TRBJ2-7	TGTGCCAGCATACGGGACAGCAGAATCGTATACGAGCAGTACTTC	CASIRDSRIVYEQYF
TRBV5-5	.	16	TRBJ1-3	TGTGCCAGCAGCTTGGGCTGGGGGCAAACTGGAAACACCATATATTTT	CASSLGWGQTGNTIYF
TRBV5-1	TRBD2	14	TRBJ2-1	TGCGCCAGCAGCTTGGGGCTAGCGGTAGATGAGCAGTTCTTC	CASSLGLAVDEQFF
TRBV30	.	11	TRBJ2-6	TGTGCCTCCCCTAAGGCCAACGTCCTGACTTTC	CASPKANVLTF
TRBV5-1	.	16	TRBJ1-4	TGCGCCAGCAAGGGACCGACCCTCGGGAGGTTTGAAAAACTGTTTTTT	CASKGPTLGRFEKLFF
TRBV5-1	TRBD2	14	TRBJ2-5	TGCGCCAGCAGCAAAGCGGGGGGGCGAGAGACCCAGTACTTC	CASSKAGGRETQYF
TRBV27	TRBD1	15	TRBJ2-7	TGTGCCAGCAGTACCGGGACAGGGGGCCCCTACGAGCAGTACTTC	CASSTGTGGPYEQYF
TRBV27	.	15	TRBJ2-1	TGTGCCAGCAGTTTATACGGGGAAAAATACAATGAGCAGTTCTTC	CASSLYGEKYNEQFF
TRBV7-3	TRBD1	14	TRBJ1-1	TGTGCCAGCAGCTTAGGACAGGGGAGCACTGAAGCTTTCTTT	CASSLGQGSTEAFF
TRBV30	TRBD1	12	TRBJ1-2	TGTGCCTGGGCTCGGGACAGCTATGGCTACACCTTC	CAWARDSYGYTF
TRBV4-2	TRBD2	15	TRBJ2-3	TGTGCCAGCAGCCTTAAGCGGGGGGGCGATGATACGCAGTATTTT	CASSLKRGGDDTQYF
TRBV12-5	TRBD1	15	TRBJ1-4	TGTGCTAGTGGTTCCCGGGACAGCTCTAGTGAAAAACTGTTTTTT	CASGSRDSSSEKLFF
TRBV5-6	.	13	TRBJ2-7	TGTGCCAGCAGCCCCCTAGCAGCCTACGAGCAGTACTTC	CASSPLAAYEQYF
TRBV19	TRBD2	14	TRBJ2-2	TGTGCCAGTAGTAATAGCGGGGCCACCGGGGAGCTGTTTTTT	CASSNSGATGELFF
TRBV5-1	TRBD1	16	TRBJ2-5	TGCGCCAGCAGCGGTCGCCCAGGGGGCTGGGAGGAGACCCAGTACTTC	CASSGRPGGWEETQYF
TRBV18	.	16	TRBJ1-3	TGTGCCAGCTCACGTTCGGCGGGGAACTCTGGAAACACCATATATTTT	CASSRSAGNSGNTIYF
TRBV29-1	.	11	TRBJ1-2	TGCAGCGCTGGGGGGGCGTGGGGCTACACCTTC	CSAGGAWGYTF
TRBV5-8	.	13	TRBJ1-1	TGTGCCAGCAGCTTACAGAGAAACACTGAAGCTTTCTTT	CASSLQRNTEAFF
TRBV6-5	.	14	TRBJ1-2	TGTGCCAGCAGTTACACGACAGGCTTCTATGGCTACACCTTC	CASSYTTGFYGYTF
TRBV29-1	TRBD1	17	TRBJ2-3	TGCAGCGTCAATGAACCGCTAACAGGGGAACGCACAGATACGCAGTATTTT	CSVNEPLTGERTDTQYF
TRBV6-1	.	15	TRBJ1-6	TGTGCCAGCAGTGAAGAAGGCGGGGGTAATTCACCCCTCCACTTT	CASSEEGGGNSPLHF
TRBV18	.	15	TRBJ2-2	TGTGCCAGCTCACCATCCAAGGGAGGCACCGGGGAGCTGTTTTTT	CASSPSKGGTGELFF